The rows below give T cell receptor beta chains drawn from one sample of a study of CD8+CD57+ T cells in acquired aplastic anemia. TCRdb ran MiXCR on the reads and lists one entry per CDR3 protein. The table records roughly 260,000 distinct CDR3 sequences, 45% to 50% of them present only once. The specimen was sorted CD4+, CD8+, or CD8+CD57+ T cells (not recorded which) from PBMCs. The receptors were gathered from a human donor with aplastic anemia. The CDR3 runs from the conserved cysteine through the conserved F or W. The D gene is left open where the match is weak. Clone sizes are given selectively: once, few, many, or a class where the clone is expanded.

v_call: TRBV24-1; j_call: TRBJ2-1; d_call: -; clone_size: -; cdr3_aa: CATSDAQETYNEQFF; cdr3_nt: TGTGCCACCAGTGACGCCCAAGAGACCTACAATGAGCAGTTCTTC
v_call: TRBV5-6; j_call: TRBJ1-4; d_call: -; clone_size: many; cdr3_aa: CASSFTGTLSEKLFF; cdr3_nt: TGTGCCAGCAGCTTTACAGGGACGCTAAGTGAAAAACTGTTTTTT
v_call: TRBV12-3/TRBV12-4; j_call: TRBJ1-4; d_call: -; clone_size: -; cdr3_aa: CASSRLNEKLFF; cdr3_nt: TGTGCCAGCAGTCGCCTTAATGAAAAACTGTTTTTT
v_call: TRBV3-1; j_call: TRBJ1-5; d_call: -; clone_size: -; cdr3_aa: CASSLGGGAGQPQHF; cdr3_nt: TGTGCCAGCAGTTTAGGGGGGGGCGCGGGGCAGCCCCAGCATTTT
v_call: TRBV6-9; j_call: TRBJ1-4; d_call: -; clone_size: few; cdr3_aa: CASRRMAQGDWEKLFF; cdr3_nt: TGTGCCAGCAGACGGATGGCCCAGGGTGATTGGGAAAAACTGTTTTTT
v_call: TRBV29-1; j_call: TRBJ1-2; d_call: -; clone_size: few; cdr3_aa: CSVAEFDYGYTF; cdr3_nt: TGCAGCGTTGCGGAATTCGACTATGGCTACACCTTC
v_call: TRBV7-9; j_call: TRBJ2-7; d_call: -; clone_size: once; cdr3_aa: CASSQDPGVDEQYF; cdr3_nt: TGTGCCAGCAGCCAAGATCCGGGGGTCGACGAGCAGTACTTC
v_call: TRBV5-8; j_call: TRBJ1-2; d_call: -; clone_size: many; cdr3_aa: CASSHRGNGAANYGYTF; cdr3_nt: TGTGCCAGCAGCCACCGAGGGAATGGCGCAGCTAACTATGGCTACACCTTC
v_call: TRBV7-9; j_call: TRBJ2-1; d_call: TRBD2; clone_size: many; cdr3_aa: CASSHGGGGNEQFF; cdr3_nt: TGTGCCAGCAGCCACGGCGGGGGGGGTAATGAGCAGTTCTTC
v_call: TRBV7-9; j_call: TRBJ1-5; d_call: -; clone_size: many; cdr3_aa: CASSHGPNQPQHF; cdr3_nt: TGTGCCAGCAGCCACGGACCAAATCAGCCCCAGCATTTT
v_call: TRBV20-1; j_call: TRBJ2-7; d_call: -; clone_size: -; cdr3_aa: CSASSHEQYF; cdr3_nt: TGCAGTGCTAGTTCCCACGAGCAGTACTTC
v_call: TRBV10-2; j_call: TRBJ2-5; d_call: -; clone_size: -; cdr3_aa: CASSESIGWGTQYF; cdr3_nt: TGCGCCAGCAGTGAGTCGATTGGTTGGGGGACCCAGTACTTC
v_call: TRBV2; j_call: TRBJ1-1; d_call: -; clone_size: -; cdr3_aa: CASSGGRGVTEAFF; cdr3_nt: TGTGCCAGCAGTGGGGGGCGCGGAGTCACTGAAGCTTTCTTT
v_call: TRBV4-2; j_call: TRBJ2-7; d_call: -; clone_size: many; cdr3_aa: CASSQGLPAYEQYF; cdr3_nt: TGTGCCAGCAGCCAAGGATTACCGGCCTACGAGCAGTACTTC
v_call: TRBV9; j_call: TRBJ1-2; d_call: -; clone_size: few; cdr3_aa: CASSVEGGRGYTF; cdr3_nt: TGTGCCAGCAGCGTAGAAGGGGGTAGAGGCTACACCTTC
v_call: TRBV5-8; j_call: TRBJ2-7; d_call: -; clone_size: many; cdr3_aa: CASSYYSYEQYF; cdr3_nt: TGTGCCAGCAGCTACTACTCCTACGAGCAGTACTTC
v_call: TRBV15; j_call: TRBJ2-5; d_call: -; clone_size: -; cdr3_aa: CATSREGETFETQYF; cdr3_nt: TGTGCCACCAGCAGAGAGGGGGAAACTTTTGAGACCCAGTACTTC
v_call: TRBV27; j_call: TRBJ1-1; d_call: -; clone_size: -; cdr3_aa: CASSLNVGEGSAFF; cdr3_nt: TGTGCCAGCAGTTTAAACGTGGGTGAGGGATCTGCTTTCTTT
v_call: TRBV29-1; j_call: TRBJ2-7; d_call: TRBD2; clone_size: many; cdr3_aa: CSVEWGSGSSSSTYEQYF; cdr3_nt: TGCAGCGTTGAATGGGGTAGCGGGAGTTCATCAAGTACCTACGAGCAGTACTTC
v_call: TRBV27; j_call: TRBJ1-5; d_call: -; clone_size: -; cdr3_aa: CASSRGRNRPQHF; cdr3_nt: TGTGCCAGCAGCCGGGGACGTAATCGGCCCCAGCATTTT
v_call: TRBV10-3; j_call: TRBJ2-3; d_call: TRBD2; clone_size: few; cdr3_aa: CAISWTSGGTDTQYF; cdr3_nt: TGTGCCATCAGTTGGACTAGCGGGGGCACAGATACGCAGTATTTT
v_call: TRBV9; j_call: TRBJ2-7; d_call: TRBD1; clone_size: many; cdr3_aa: CASSEAGTGSYEQYF; cdr3_nt: TGTGCCAGCAGCGAGGCCGGGACAGGTTCTTACGAGCAGTACTTC
v_call: TRBV9; j_call: TRBJ2-7; d_call: -; clone_size: -; cdr3_aa: CASSVRGGTSYEQYF; cdr3_nt: TGTGCCAGCAGCGTCAGGGGAGGGACCTCCTACGAGCAGTACTTC
v_call: TRBV4-3; j_call: TRBJ2-7; d_call: TRBD1; clone_size: few; cdr3_aa: CASSQNIGTGGWYEQYF; cdr3_nt: TGCGCCAGCAGCCAGAACATAGGGACAGGGGGTTGGTACGAGCAGTACTTC
v_call: TRBV10-3; j_call: TRBJ2-7; d_call: TRBD2; clone_size: -; cdr3_aa: CAISGSGRSYEQYF; cdr3_nt: TGTGCCATCAGTGGTAGCGGGCGCTCCTACGAGCAGTACTTC
v_call: TRBV27; j_call: TRBJ1-5; d_call: -; clone_size: many; cdr3_aa: CASSRGNQPQHF; cdr3_nt: TGTGCCAGCAGCCGAGGCAATCAGCCCCAGCATTTT
v_call: TRBV9; j_call: TRBJ1-2; d_call: TRBD1; clone_size: -; cdr3_aa: CASSASIHRGQSYGYTF; cdr3_nt: TGTGCCAGCAGCGCGTCCATACACAGGGGGCAGAGCTATGGCTACACCTTC
v_call: TRBV15; j_call: TRBJ1-1; d_call: -; clone_size: many; cdr3_aa: CATSRDRWVEAFF; cdr3_nt: TGTGCCACCAGCAGAGATCGTTGGGTTGAAGCTTTCTTT
v_call: TRBV27; j_call: TRBJ1-2; d_call: -; clone_size: few; cdr3_aa: CASSLTGGHYGYTF; cdr3_nt: TGTGCCAGCAGTTTAACCGGGGGACATTATGGCTACACCTTC
v_call: TRBV6-5; j_call: TRBJ2-1; d_call: TRBD2; clone_size: -; cdr3_aa: CASSYSGSGTGEQFF; cdr3_nt: TGTGCCAGCAGCTATAGCGGGAGTGGCACCGGGGAGCAGTTCTTC
v_call: TRBV4-2; j_call: TRBJ2-6; d_call: -; clone_size: many; cdr3_aa: CASSQETSSSGANVLTF; cdr3_nt: TGTGCCAGCAGCCAAGAGACGTCGTCCTCTGGGGCCAACGTCCTGACTTTC
v_call: TRBV7-9; j_call: TRBJ1-4; d_call: -; clone_size: -; cdr3_aa: CASSFGHDRGEKLFF; cdr3_nt: TGTGCCAGCAGCTTCGGGCACGATCGGGGTGAAAAACTGTTTTTT
v_call: TRBV29-1; j_call: TRBJ2-1; d_call: -; clone_size: -; cdr3_aa: CSVGVGGGSYNEQFF; cdr3_nt: TGCAGCGTCGGGGTGGGGGGCGGATCTTACAATGAGCAGTTCTTC